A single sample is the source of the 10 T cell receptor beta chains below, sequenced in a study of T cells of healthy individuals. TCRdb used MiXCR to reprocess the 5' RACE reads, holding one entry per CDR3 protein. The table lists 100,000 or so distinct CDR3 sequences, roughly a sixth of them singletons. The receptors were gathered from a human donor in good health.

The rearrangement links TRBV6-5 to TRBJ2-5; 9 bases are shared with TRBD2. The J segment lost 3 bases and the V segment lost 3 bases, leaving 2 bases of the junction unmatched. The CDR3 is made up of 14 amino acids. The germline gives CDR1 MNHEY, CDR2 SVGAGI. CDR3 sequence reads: CASSYLAGKETQYF. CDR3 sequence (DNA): TGTGCCAGCAGTTATCTAGCGGGGAAAGAGACCCAGTACTTC.

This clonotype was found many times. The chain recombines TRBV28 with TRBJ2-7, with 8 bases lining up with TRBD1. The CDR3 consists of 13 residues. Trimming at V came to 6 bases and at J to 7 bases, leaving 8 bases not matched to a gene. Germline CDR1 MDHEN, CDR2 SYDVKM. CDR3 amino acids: CASRLQGEMEQYF. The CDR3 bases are TGTGCCAGCAGACTACAGGGGGAAATGGAGCAGTACTTC.

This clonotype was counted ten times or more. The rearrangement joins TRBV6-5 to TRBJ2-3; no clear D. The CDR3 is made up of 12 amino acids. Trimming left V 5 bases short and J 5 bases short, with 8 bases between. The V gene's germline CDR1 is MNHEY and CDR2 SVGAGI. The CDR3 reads CASSPPGDTQYF. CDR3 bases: TGTGCCAGCAGTCCCCCGGGAGATACGCAGTATTTT.

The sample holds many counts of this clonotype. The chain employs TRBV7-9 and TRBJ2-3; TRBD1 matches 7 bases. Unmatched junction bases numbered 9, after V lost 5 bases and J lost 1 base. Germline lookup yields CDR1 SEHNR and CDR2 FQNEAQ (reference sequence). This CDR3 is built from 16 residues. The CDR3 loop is CASSPGQTHGTDTQYF. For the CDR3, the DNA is TGTGCCAGCAGCCCGGGACAGACCCACGGCACAGATACGCAGTATTTT.

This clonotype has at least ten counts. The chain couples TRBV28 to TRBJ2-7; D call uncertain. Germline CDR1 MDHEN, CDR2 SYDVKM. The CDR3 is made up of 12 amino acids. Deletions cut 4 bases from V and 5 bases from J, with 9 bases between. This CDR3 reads CASSSAVHEQYF. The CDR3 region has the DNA TGTGCCAGCAGTTCTGCGGTCCACGAGCAGTACTTC.

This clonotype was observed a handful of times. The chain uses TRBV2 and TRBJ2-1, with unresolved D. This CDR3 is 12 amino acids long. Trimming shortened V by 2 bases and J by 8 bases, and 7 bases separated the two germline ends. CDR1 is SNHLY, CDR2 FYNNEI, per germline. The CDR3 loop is CASSESGHEQFF. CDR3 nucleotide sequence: TGTGCCAGCAGTGAATCGGGTCATGAGCAGTTCTTC.

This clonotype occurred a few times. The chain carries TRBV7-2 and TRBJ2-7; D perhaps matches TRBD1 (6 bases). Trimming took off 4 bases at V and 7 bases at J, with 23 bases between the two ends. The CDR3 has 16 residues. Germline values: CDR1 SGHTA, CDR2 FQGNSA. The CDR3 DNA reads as TGTGCCAGCAGCTCAACACAAACACAGGGATCTCGGGAGCAGTACTTC. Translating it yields CASSSTQTQGSREQYF.

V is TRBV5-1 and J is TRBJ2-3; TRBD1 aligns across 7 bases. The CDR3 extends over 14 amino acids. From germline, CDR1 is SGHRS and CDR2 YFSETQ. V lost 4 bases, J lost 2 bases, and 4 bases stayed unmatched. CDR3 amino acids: CASSDRANTDTQYF. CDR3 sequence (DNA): TGCGCCAGCAGCGACAGGGCAAACACAGATACGCAGTATTTT.

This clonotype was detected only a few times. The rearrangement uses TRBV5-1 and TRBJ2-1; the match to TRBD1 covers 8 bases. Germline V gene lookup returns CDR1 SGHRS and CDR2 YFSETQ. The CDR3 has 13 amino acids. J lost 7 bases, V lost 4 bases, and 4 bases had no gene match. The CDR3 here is CASSRDRPNEQFF. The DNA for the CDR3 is TGCGCCAGCAGCAGGGACAGGCCTAATGAGCAGTTCTTC. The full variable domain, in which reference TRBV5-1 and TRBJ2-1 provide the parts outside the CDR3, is KAGVTQTPRYLIKTRGQQVTLSCSPISGHRSVSWYQQTPGQGLQFLFEYFSETQRNKGNFPGRFSGRQFSNSRSEMNVSTLELGDSALYLCASSRDRPNEQFFGPGTRLTVL.

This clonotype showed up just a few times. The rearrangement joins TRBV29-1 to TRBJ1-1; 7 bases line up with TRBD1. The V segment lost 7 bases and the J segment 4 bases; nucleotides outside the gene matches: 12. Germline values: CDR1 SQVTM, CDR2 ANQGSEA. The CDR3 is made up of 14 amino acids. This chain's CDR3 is CSAYRQSGGTEAFF. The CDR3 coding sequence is TGCAGCGCCTACCGGCAGTCAGGGGGCACTGAAGCTTTCTTT.